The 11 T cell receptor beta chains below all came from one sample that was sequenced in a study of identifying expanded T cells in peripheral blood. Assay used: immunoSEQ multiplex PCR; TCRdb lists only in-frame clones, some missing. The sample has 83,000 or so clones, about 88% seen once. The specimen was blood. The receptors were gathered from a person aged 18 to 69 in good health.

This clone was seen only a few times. As DNA, the CDR3 is TGTGCCAGCTCACCAGCTGGGCAGGCATCCTACAATGAGCAGTTCTTC. Amino acids: CASSPAGQASYNEQFF. The V and J genes are TRBV18 and TRBJ2-1; the D is unclear. The CDR3 totals 16 residues. Germline CDR1 and CDR2: KGHSH and LQKENI. With 2 bases removed from V and 1 base from J, the gap between germline ends came to 12 bases.

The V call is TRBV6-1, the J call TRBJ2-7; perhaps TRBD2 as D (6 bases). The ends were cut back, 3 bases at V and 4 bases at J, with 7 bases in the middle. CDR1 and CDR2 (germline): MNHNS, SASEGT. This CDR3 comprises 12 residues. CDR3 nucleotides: TGTGCCAGCAGTGACGGGAGTTACGAGCAGTACTTC. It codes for CASSDGSYEQYF.

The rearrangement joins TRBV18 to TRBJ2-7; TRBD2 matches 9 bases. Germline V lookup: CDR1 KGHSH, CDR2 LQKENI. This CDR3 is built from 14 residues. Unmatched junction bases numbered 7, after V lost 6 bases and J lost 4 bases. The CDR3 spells CASSQGLAQYEQYF. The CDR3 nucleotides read TGTGCCAGCTCCCAGGGACTAGCACAATACGAGCAGTACTTC.

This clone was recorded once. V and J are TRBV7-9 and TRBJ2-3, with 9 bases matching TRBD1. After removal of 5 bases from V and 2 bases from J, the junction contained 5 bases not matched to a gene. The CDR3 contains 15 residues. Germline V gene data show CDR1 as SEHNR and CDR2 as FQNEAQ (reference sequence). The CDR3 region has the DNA TGTGCCAGCAGCCGGCACAGGGGGCACACAGATACGCAGTATTTT. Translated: CASSRHRGHTDTQYF. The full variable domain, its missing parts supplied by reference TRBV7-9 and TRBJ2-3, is DTGVSQNPRHKITKRGQNVTFRCDPISEHNRLYWYRQTLGQGPEFLTYFQNEAQLEKSRLLSDRFSAERPKGSFSTLEIQRTEQGDSAMYLCASSRHRGHTDTQYFGPGTRLTVL.

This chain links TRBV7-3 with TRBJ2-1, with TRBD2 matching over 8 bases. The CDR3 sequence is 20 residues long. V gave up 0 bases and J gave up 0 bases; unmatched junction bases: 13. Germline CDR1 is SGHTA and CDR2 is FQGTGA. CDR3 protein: CASSLTIEREPLSSYNEQFF. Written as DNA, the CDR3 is TGTGCCAGCAGCTTAACAATTGAGCGGGAGCCCCTGAGCTCCTACAATGAGCAGTTCTTC. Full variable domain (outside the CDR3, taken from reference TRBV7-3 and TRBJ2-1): GAGVSQTPSNKVTEKGKYVELRCDPISGHTALYWYRQSLGQGPEFLIYFQGTGAADDSGLPNDRFFAVRPEGSVSTLKIQRTERGDSAVYLCASSLTIEREPLSSYNEQFFGPGTRLTVL.

Written as DNA, the CDR3 is TGCGCCAGCAGCCAAGTGGGCGGGCGGGGAGCCAATGAGCAGTTCTTC. Protein product: CASSQVGGRGANEQFF. The chain is built from TRBV4-3 and TRBJ2-1, with TRBD2 as a possible D gene (6 bases). Trimming stripped 1 base from V and 6 bases from J, with 16 bases between. CDR3 size: 16 residues. Germline CDR1 reads LGHNA; CDR2 reads YSLEER.

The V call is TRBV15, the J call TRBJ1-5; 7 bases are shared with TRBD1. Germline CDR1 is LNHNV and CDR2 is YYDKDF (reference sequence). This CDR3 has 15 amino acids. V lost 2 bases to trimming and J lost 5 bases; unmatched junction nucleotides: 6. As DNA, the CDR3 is TGTGCCACCAGCAGACAGACAGGGCAGTATCAGCCCCAGCATTTT. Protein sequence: CATSRQTGQYQPQHF.

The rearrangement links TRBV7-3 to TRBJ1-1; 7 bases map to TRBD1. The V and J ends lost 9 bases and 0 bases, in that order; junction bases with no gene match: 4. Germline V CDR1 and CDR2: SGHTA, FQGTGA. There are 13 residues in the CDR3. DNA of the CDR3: TGTGCCAGTCGACAGGGTTTGAACACTGAAGCTTTCTTT. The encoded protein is CASRQGLNTEAFF. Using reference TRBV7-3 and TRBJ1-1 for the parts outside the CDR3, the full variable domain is GAGVSQTPSNKVTEKGKYVELRCDPISGHTALYWYRQSLGQGPEFLIYFQGTGAADDSGLPNDRFFAVRPEGSVSTLKIQRTERGDSAVYLCASRQGLNTEAFFGQGTRLTVV.

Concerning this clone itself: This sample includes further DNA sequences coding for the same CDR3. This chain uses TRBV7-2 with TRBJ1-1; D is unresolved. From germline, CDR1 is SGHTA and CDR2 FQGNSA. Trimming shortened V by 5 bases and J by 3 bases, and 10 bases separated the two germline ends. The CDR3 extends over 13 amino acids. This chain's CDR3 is CASSLFRDTEAFF. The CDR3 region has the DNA TGTGCCAGCAGCCTCTTCCGGGACACTGAAGCTTTCTTT.

DNA of the CDR3: TGTGCCAGCAGTTCGACCGGGACAGCGAATTCACCCCTCCACTTT. Its protein product is CASSSTGTANSPLHF. The chain couples TRBV11-2 to TRBJ1-6; the match to TRBD1 covers 7 bases. Germline lookup yields CDR1 SGHAT and CDR2 FQNNGV. Germline trimming cut 6 bases from V and 7 bases from J; bases unmatched to any gene: 9. The CDR3 runs 15 residues.

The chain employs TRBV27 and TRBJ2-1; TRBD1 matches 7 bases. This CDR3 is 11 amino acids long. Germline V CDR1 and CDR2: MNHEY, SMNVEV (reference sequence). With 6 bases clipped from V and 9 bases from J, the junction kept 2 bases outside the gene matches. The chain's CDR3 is CASRRGLEQFF. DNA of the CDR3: TGTGCCAGCAGAAGGGGGCTTGAGCAGTTCTTC.